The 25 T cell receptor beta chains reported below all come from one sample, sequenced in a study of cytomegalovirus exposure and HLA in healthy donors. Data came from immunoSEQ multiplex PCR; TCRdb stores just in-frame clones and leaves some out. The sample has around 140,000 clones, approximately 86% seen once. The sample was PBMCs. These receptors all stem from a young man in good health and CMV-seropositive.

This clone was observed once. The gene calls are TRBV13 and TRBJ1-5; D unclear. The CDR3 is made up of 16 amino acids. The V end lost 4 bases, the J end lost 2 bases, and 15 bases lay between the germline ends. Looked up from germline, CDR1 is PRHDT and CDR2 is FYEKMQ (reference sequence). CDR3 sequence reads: CASSSGPVEGNQPQHF. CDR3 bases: TGTGCCAGCAGCTCCGGTCCCGTGGAGGGCAATCAGCCCCAGCATTTT.

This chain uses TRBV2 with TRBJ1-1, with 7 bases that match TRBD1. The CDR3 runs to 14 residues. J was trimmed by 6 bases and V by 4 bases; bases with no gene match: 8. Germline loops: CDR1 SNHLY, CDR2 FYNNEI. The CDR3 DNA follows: TGTGCCAGCAGTGTCACAGGGGTGGTCGCTGAAGCTTTCTTT. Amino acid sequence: CASSVTGVVAEAFF.

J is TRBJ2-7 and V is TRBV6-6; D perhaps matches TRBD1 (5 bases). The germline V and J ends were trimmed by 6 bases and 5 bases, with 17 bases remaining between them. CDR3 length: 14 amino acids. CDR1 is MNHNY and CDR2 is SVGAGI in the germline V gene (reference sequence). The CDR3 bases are TGTGCCAGCAGACCCAACTTGATACAGGACGAGCAGTACTTC. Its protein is CASRPNLIQDEQYF.

The CDR3 DNA reads TGCGCCAGCAGCCAAGATTGGGAGGGACTAGCGGAGACTAGGGGAGGGCGGTTCTTC. Its translation: CASSQDWEGLAETRGGRFF. J is TRBJ2-1 and V is TRBV4-1; 11 bases map to TRBD2. The CDR3 consists of 19 residues. Germline lookup yields CDR1 MGHRA and CDR2 YSYEKL. V gave up 0 bases and J gave up 15 bases; unmatched junction bases: 22.

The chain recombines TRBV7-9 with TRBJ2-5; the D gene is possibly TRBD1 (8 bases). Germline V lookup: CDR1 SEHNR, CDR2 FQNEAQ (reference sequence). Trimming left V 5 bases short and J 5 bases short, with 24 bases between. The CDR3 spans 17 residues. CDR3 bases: TGTGCCAGCAGCGATCCCGACAGGGGAGGGAGGAGGGAGACCCAGTACTTC. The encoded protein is CASSDPDRGGRRETQYF.

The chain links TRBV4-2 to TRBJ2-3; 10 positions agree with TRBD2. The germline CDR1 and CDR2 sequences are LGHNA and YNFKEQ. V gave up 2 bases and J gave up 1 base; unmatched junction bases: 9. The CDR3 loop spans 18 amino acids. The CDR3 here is CASSQRWASGSGTDTQYF. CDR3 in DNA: TGTGCCAGCAGCCAAAGGTGGGCTAGCGGGAGCGGCACAGATACGCAGTATTTT.

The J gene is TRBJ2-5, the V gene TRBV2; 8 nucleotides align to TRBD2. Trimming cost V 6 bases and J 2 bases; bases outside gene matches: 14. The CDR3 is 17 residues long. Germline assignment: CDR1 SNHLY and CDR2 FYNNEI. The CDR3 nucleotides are TGTGCCAGCAGAAATTTTGGGGTGTCGGGGGGGCAAGAGACCCAGTACTTC. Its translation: CASRNFGVSGGQETQYF.

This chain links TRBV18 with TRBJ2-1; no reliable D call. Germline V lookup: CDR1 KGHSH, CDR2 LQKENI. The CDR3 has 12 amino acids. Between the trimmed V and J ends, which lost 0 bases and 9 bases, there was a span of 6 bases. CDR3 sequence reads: CASSPPGGEQFF. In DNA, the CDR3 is TGTGCCAGCTCACCACCCGGTGGTGAGCAGTTCTTC.

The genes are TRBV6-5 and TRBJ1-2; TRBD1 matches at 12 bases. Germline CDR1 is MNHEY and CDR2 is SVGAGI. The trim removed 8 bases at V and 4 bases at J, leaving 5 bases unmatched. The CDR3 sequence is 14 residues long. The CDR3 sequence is CASQRDRGLYGYTF. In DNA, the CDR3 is TGTGCCAGCCAAAGGGACAGGGGGCTCTATGGCTACACCTTC.

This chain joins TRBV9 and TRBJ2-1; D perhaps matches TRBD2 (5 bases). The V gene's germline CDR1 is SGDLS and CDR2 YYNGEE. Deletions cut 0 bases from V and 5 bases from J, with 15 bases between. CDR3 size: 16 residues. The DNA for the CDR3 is TGTGCCAGCAGCGTAGTACCCCAGGCGCGGGACAATGAGCAGTTCTTC. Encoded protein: CASSVVPQARDNEQFF.

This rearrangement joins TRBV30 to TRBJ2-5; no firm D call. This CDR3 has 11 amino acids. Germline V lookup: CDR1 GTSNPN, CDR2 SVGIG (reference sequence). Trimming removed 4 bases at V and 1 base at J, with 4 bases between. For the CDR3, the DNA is TGTGCCTGGACAGGCCAAGAGACCCAGTACTTC. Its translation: CAWTGQETQYF.

The DNA of the CDR3 is TGTGCCTGGACGGGCCCGGGACTGTCGTACAATGAGCAGTTCTTC. Translation gives CAWTGPGLSYNEQFF. This rearrangement joins TRBV30 to TRBJ2-1, with a possible D match to TRBD2 (6 bases). The CDR3 sequence is 15 residues long. V was trimmed by 4 bases and J by 4 bases, leaving 17 bases between them. CDR1 and CDR2 (germline): GTSNPN, SVGIG (reference sequence).

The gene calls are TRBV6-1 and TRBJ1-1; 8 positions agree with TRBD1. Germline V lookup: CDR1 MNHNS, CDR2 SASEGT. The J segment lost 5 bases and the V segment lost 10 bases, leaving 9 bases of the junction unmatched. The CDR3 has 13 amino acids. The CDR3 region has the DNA TGTGCCACGCGATTCAGGGGGCTTACTGAAGCTTTCTTT. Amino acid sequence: CATRFRGLTEAFF.

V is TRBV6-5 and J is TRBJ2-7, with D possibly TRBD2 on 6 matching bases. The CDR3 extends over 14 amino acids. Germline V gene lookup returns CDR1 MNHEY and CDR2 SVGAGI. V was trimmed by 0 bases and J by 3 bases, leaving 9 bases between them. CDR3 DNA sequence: TGTGCCAGCAGTTACTCCCAGGGAGGCTACGAGCAGTACTTC. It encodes CASSYSQGGYEQYF.

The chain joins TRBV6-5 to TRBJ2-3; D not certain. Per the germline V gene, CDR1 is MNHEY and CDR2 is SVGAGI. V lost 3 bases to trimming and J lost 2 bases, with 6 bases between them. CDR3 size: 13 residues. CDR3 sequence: CASSYENTDTQYF. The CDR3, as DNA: TGTGCCAGCAGTTATGAGAACACAGATACGCAGTATTTT.

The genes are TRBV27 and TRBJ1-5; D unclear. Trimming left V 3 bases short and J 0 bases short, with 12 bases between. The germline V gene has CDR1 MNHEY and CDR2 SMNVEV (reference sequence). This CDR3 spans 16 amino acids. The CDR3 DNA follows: TGTGCCAGCAGTTTCCAAGCTCCCTATAGCAATCAGCCCCAGCATTTT. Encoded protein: CASSFQAPYSNQPQHF.

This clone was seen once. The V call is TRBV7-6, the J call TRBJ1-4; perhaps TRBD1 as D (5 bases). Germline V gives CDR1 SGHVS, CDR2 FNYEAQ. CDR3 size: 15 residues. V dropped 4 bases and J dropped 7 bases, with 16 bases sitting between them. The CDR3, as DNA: TGTGCCAGCAGCTCCATCACAGGCCCCACTGAAAAACTGTTTTTT. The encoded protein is CASSSITGPTEKLFF.

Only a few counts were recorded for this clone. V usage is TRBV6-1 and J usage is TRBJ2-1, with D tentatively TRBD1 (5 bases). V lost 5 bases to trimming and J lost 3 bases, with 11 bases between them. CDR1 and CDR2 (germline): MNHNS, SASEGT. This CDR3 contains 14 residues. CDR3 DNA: TGTGCCAGCAGTTCCAAGACAGACTACAATGAGCAGTTCTTC. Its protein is CASSSKTDYNEQFF.

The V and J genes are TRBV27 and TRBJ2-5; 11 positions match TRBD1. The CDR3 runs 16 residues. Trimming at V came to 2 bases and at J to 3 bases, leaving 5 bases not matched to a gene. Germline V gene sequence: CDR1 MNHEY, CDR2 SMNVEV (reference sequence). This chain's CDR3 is CASSLEDRGHEETQYF. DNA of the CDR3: TGTGCCAGCAGTTTAGAGGACAGGGGGCATGAAGAGACCCAGTACTTC.

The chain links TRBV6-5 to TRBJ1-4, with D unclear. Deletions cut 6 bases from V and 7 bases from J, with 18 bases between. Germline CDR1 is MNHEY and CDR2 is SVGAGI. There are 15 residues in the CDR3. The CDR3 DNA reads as TGTGCCAGCAGCAACCCCCGGCAGGTACCTGAAAAACTGTTTTTT. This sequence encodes CASSNPRQVPEKLFF.

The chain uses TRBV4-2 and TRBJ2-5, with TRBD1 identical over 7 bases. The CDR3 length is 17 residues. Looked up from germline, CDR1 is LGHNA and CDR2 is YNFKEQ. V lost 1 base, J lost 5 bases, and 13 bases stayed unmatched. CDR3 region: CASSQGSRGQNGETQYF. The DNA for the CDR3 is TGTGCCAGCAGCCAAGGGTCCAGGGGACAGAACGGGGAGACCCAGTACTTC.

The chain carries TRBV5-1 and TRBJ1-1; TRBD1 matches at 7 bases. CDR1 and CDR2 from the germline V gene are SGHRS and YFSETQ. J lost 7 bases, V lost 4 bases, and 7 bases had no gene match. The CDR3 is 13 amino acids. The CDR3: CASSPGGGNEAFF. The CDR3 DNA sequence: TGCGCCAGCAGCCCCGGAGGGGGCAATGAAGCTTTCTTT.

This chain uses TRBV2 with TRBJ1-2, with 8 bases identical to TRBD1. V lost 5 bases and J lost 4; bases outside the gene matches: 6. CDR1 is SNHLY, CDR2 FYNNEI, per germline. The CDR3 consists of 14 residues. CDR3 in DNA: TGTGCCAGCAGTAACATACAGGGGGGCTATGGCTACACCTTC. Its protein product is CASSNIQGGYGYTF.

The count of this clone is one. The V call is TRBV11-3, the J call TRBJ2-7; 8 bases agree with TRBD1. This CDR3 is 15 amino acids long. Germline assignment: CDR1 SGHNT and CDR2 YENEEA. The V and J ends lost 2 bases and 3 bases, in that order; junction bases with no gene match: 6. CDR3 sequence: CASSLRSTGDYEQYF. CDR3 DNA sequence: TGTGCCAGCAGCTTAAGGTCGACAGGGGACTACGAGCAGTACTTC.

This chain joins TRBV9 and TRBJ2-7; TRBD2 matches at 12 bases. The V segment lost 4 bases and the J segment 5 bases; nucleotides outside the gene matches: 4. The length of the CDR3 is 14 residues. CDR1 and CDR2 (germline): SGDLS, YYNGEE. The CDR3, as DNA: TGTGCCAGCAGCACCCGACTAGCGGGAGACGAGCAGTACTTC. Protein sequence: CASSTRLAGDEQYF.